This entry describes one T cell receptor beta chain. V was clipped by 5 bases and J by 10 bases, with 18 bases between them. CDR3 length equals 15 residues. Germline CDR1 and CDR2: MDHEN and SYDVKM. The sample originates from a study of T cell responses to AZD1222 COVID-19 vaccine. The repertoire was sequenced with immunoSEQ multiplex PCR; TCRdb's copy has only in-frame clones and lacks some. Of more than 80,000 clones listed, 90% are singletons. This TCR was recovered from an adult who received the AZD1222 COVID-19 vaccine. The sequenced sample was peripheral blood, obtained 28 days after the second AZD1222 dose. The V gene is TRBV28, the J gene TRBJ1-6; D is perhaps TRBD1 (6 bases). CDR3 sequence: CASSPSTGNGSPLHF. The CDR3 region has the DNA TGTGCCAGCAGTCCTAGTACAGGGAATGGGTCACCCCTCCACTTT. Combining the CDR3 with reference TRBV28 and TRBJ1-6 gives the whole variable domain DVKVTQSSRYLVKRTGEKVFLECVQDMDHENMFWYRQDPGLGLRLIYFSYDVKMKEKGDIPEGYSVSREKKERFSLILESASTNQTSMYLCASSPSTGNGSPLHFGNGTRLTVT.